The entry below describes one T cell receptor (beta chain). The table came from immunoSEQ multiplex PCR; TCRdb's copy has only in-frame clones and leaves some out. The sample shows fewer than 55,000 clones, more than 70% of them seen only once. The data are from a study of radiotherapy plus CTLA-4 blockade in lung cancer. The sequencing here drew on peripheral blood, taken from a patient treated with radiotherapy plus ipilimumab. The sequence was obtained from a human donor with non-small cell lung cancer whose response to radiotherapy plus ipilimumab could not be evaluated.

The CDR3 sequence is CASSLGQVNSPLHF. CDR3 nucleotide sequence: TGTGCCAGCAGCTTGGGACAGGTTAATTCACCCCTCCACTTT. The chain is built from TRBV7-9 and TRBJ1-6, with 8 bases matching TRBD1. CDR3 length: 14 residues. The germline V gene encodes CDR1 SEHNR and CDR2 FQNEAQ (reference sequence). V gave up 3 bases and J gave up 6 bases; unmatched junction bases: 1.